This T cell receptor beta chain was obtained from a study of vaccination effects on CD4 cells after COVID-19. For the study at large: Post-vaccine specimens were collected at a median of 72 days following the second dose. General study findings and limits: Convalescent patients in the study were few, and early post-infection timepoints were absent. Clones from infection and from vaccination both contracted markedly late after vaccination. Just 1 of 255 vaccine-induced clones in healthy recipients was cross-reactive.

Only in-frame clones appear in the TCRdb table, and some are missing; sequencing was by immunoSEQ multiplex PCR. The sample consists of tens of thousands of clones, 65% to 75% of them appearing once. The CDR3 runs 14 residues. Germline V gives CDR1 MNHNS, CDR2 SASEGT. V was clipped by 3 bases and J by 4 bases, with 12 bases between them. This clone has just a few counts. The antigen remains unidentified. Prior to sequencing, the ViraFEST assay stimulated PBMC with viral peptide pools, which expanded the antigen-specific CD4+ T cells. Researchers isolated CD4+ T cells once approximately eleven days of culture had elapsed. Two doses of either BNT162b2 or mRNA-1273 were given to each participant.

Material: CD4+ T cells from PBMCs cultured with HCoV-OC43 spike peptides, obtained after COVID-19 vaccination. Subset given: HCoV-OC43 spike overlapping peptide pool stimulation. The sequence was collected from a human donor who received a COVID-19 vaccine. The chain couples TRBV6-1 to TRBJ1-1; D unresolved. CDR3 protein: CASSELGMGTEAFF. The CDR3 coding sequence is TGTGCCAGCAGTGAGCTGGGGATGGGCACTGAAGCTTTCTTT.